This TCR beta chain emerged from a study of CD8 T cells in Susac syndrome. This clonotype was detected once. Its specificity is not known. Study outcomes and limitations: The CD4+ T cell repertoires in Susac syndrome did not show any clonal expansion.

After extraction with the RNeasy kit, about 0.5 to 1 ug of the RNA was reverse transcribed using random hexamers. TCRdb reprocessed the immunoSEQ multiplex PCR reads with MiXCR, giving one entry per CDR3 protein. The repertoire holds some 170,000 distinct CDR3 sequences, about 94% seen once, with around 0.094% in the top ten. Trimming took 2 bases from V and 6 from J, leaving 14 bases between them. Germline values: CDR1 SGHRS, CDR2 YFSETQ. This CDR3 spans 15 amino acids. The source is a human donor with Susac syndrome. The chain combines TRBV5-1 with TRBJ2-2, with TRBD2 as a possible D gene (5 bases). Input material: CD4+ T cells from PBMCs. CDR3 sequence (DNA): TGCGCCAGCAGCTTCATGGTAGACGGGGCCGGGGAGCTGTTTTTT. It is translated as CASSFMVDGAGELFF.